One sample yielded the 14 T cell receptor beta chains listed below, sequenced in a study of tumor-infiltrating lymphocytes in oesophageal squamous cell carcinoma. TCRdb re-derived calls from the PCR reads in MiXCR, one entry per CDR3 protein. The data show several thousand distinct CDR3 sequences, 14% to 15% seen once. The sample consisted of esophageal tumor tissue. The receptors shown here come from a male donor with esophageal squamous cell carcinoma.

This clonotype has ten or more counts. V and J are TRBV18 and TRBJ2-1; D not resolved. CDR1 is KGHSH, CDR2 LQKENI, per germline. V lost 1 base and J lost 9, with 10 bases in between. The CDR3 contains 13 residues. This CDR3 is CASSPRVEAEQFF. The CDR3 DNA is TGTGCCAGCTCACCACGAGTTGAAGCTGAGCAGTTCTTC.

By share, this clonotype counts as medium-sized. The V call is TRBV11-2, the J call TRBJ2-3; D unresolved. The length of the CDR3 is 13 residues. Germline V gives CDR1 SGHAT, CDR2 FQNNGV. The V end lost 4 bases, the J end lost 5 bases, and 10 bases lay between the germline ends. Here the CDR3 reads CASSSLRKDTQYF. CDR3 nucleotides: TGTGCCAGCAGCTCCCTCAGGAAAGATACGCAGTATTTT.

By share of the sample, this clonotype is medium-sized (0.01 to 0.1%). V and J are TRBV6-1 and TRBJ2-3, with 7 bases fitting TRBD2. V lost 11 bases, J lost 1 base, and 9 bases stayed unmatched. Germline values: CDR1 MNHNS, CDR2 SASEGT. The CDR3 sequence is 14 residues long. CDR3 residues: CAVRGGWGTDTQYF. The CDR3, as DNA: TGTGCCGTCCGCGGGGGTTGGGGCACAGATACGCAGTATTTT.

This clonotype has at least ten counts. A read error is possible here, since a much larger clone lies one base away. The rearrangement links TRBV10-3 to TRBJ2-5, with 13 bases aligning to TRBD2. The CDR3 spans 13 residues. V was pared by 10 bases and J by 11 bases, with 10 bases of the junction left unmatched. CDR1 is ENHRY, CDR2 SYGVKD, per germline. CDR3: CATGLAGANEQYF. DNA for the CDR3: TGTGCCACTGGACTAGCGGGGGCAAATGAGCAGTACTTC.

This clonotype was seen repeatedly, ten times or more. The J gene is TRBJ2-1, the V gene TRBV18; 8 bases are shared with TRBD1. This CDR3 region has 19 residues. Germline CDR1 KGHSH, CDR2 LQKENI. V gave up 6 bases and J gave up 8 bases; unmatched junction bases: 24. The CDR3 nucleotides are TGTGCCAGCTCGCTTACCCCGGACAGGGCGCGAATCTCAGGCGATGAGCAGTTCTTC. This codes for CASSLTPDRARISGDEQFF.

This clonotype occurred many times. This chain connects TRBV11-3 to TRBJ2-3; TRBD1 might be the D (5 bases). The CDR3 is 14 amino acids. Germline values: CDR1 SGHNT, CDR2 YENEEA. Trimming took 0 bases from V and 1 from J, leaving 5 bases between them. The CDR3 region is CASSLDRGTDTQYF. The CDR3 DNA reads TGTGCCAGCAGCTTAGACAGGGGCACAGATACGCAGTATTTT.

In this sample, this clonotype is medium-sized. The rearrangement links TRBV10-3 to TRBJ2-7; possibly TRBD1 or TRBD2 for D (5 bases each). The germline V and J ends were trimmed by 2 bases and 11 bases, with 10 bases remaining between them. Germline loops: CDR1 ENHRY, CDR2 SYGVKD. The CDR3 is 11 residues long. The CDR3 bases are TGTGCCATCAGTGAGGGGGGTTTGAAGTACTTC. As protein: CAISEGGLKYF.

The table lists this clonotype with a few counts. Lacking the conserved final phenylalanine or tryptophan, this CDR3 likely reflects a read error. The DNA is omitted, as the CDR3 cannot be located on it reliably, and the CDR3 follows TCRdb's listing. The rearrangement joins TRBV7-2 to TRBJ2-6; no check of the table's D call, TRBD2, against the DNA was made. Counting both end residues, the CDR3 totals 18 amino acids. CDR1 and CDR2 from the germline V gene are SGHTA and FQGNSA. The CDR3 loop is CASSLAGTSGVDEQFFGA.

V gene TRBV5-1 combines with J gene TRBJ2-1, with 10 nucleotides matching TRBD1. The germline V gene has CDR1 SGHRS and CDR2 YFSETQ. Trimming took 3 bases from V and 10 from J; bases not matched to a gene: 13. This CDR3 spans 16 amino acids. CDR3 loop: CASSSQPGQGNYEQFF. The DNA for the CDR3 is TGCGCCAGCAGCTCACAACCGGGACAGGGGAACTACGAGCAGTTCTTC.

This clonotype was observed a few times. The chain couples TRBV24-1 to TRBJ1-2; D not certain. Germline CDR1 reads KGHDR; CDR2 reads SFDVKD. V was trimmed by 3 bases and J by 6 bases, leaving 13 bases between them. The CDR3 is made up of 14 amino acids. The CDR3 loop is CATSDPSDLNGYTF. The DNA for the CDR3 is TGTGCCACCAGTGATCCGTCGGATCTCAATGGCTACACCTTC.

In its sample, this clonotype is medium-sized. The V call is TRBV7-9, the J call TRBJ1-1; D unresolved. In germline, CDR1 is SEHNR, CDR2 FQNEAQ (reference sequence). The CDR3 sequence is 12 residues long. Trimming took 5 bases from V and 11 from J, leaving 15 bases between them. CDR3 in amino acids: CASSRTQNYAFF. In DNA form, the CDR3 reads TGTGCCAGCAGCCGGACCCAAAATTACGCTTTCTTT.

Ten or more counts support this clonotype. This rearrangement joins TRBV12-3 or TRBV12-4 to TRBJ2-5, with 7 bases lining up with TRBD1. Losses at the gene ends were 6 bases for V and 4 bases for J; bases not matched to a gene: 32. The CDR3 covers 22 residues. This CDR3 is CASRKTGVFGVGIRPSRETQYF. CDR3 coding DNA: TGTGCCAGCAGAAAAACAGGGGTTTTTGGGGTGGGCATCCGTCCAAGCCGAGAGACCCAGTACTTC.

This clonotype showed up many times. The CDR3 sequence: CASRDGELFF. As DNA, the CDR3 is TGTGCCAGCAGGGACGGGGAGCTGTTTTTT. The V gene is TRBV6-1, the J gene TRBJ2-2; no definite D call. V was trimmed by 6 bases and J by 7 bases, leaving 3 bases between them. CDR1 is MNHNS and CDR2 is SASEGT in the germline V gene. The CDR3 runs 10 residues.

This clonotype has a count of ten or more. The chain joins TRBV10-2 to TRBJ2-3; 7 bases map to TRBD2. The CDR3 has 14 amino acids. Germline assignment: CDR1 WSHSY and CDR2 SAAADI. V was pared by 7 bases and J by 0 bases, with 4 bases of the junction left unmatched. CDR3 in amino acids: CASTGLVSTDTQYF. The CDR3 coding sequence is TGCGCCAGCACTGGACTAGTGAGCACAGATACGCAGTATTTT.